The clone carrying this TCR beta chain was observed at least ten times. Its specificity is unknown. Regions amplified from RNA transcripts were the TCR beta CDR3 regions. First-round RT-PCR of the TCR CDR3 relied on the HTBI primer set. Via MiXCR, TCRdb re-called the multiplex PCR reads, giving one row per CDR3 protein. The sample yields about 360,000 distinct CDR3 sequences, approximately 13% seen once. V was pared by 8 bases and J by 10 bases, with 15 bases between. The CDR3 has 12 amino acids. The germline V gene encodes CDR1 PRHDT and CDR2 FYEKMQ (reference sequence). These data belong to a study of T cells in Graves' hyperthyroidism and ophthalmopathy. Points from the study as a whole: From stable hyperthyroidism, ophthalmopathy was separated by a 13 V-J model.

The sequencing sample was made of blood. The genes are TRBV13 and TRBJ2-1; the D is unclear. The receptor was isolated from a woman aged 18-29 years with Graves' hyperthyroidism. The CDR3 DNA reads as TGTGCCAGCCGATACATAAGGAACGAGCAGTTCTTC. Translation: CASRYIRNEQFF.